A selection of T cell receptor beta chains follows, all from one sample in a study of beta chain features in type 1 diabetes. The data were produced by immunoSEQ multiplex PCR, yet TCRdb's version contains in-frame clones alone and is incomplete. The sample records hundreds of thousands of clones, under 20% being singletons. Sequencing was performed on naive CD4+ T cells from blood. These receptors were taken from a woman in her late teens or twenties in good health. Both conserved end residues are part of each CDR3. The D gene is left open where the match is weak. A row's size may be missing; if present it is once, few, many or a size class.

TRBV5-1	.	.	TRBJ2-5	CASSLRTEETQYF	TGCGCCAGCAGCCTGAGGACTGAAGAGACCCAGTACTTC
TRBV28	.	few	TRBJ2-7	CASTPGQLYEQYF	TGTGCCAGCACACCTGGACAGCTATACGAGCAGTACTTC
TRBV4-3	.	.	TRBJ1-4	CASSHGSVGGEKLFF	TGCGCCAGCAGCCACGGAAGTGTGGGGGGTGAAAAACTGTTTTTT
TRBV5-4	.	few	TRBJ2-7	CASSLAYAGSYEQYF	TGTGCCAGCAGCTTGGCCTATGCGGGAAGCTACGAGCAGTACTTC
TRBV11-2	.	.	TRBJ2-7	CASTIRDTSYEQYF	TGTGCCAGCACCATCCGGGACACCTCCTACGAGCAGTACTTC
TRBV28	.	few	TRBJ2-1	CASSWHRARVDEQFF	TGTGCCAGCAGTTGGCACAGGGCCAGGGTGGATGAGCAGTTCTTC
TRBV2	TRBD1	few	TRBJ1-1	CASRGQRNTEAFF	TGTGCCAGCCGGGGACAGCGGAACACTGAAGCTTTCTTT
TRBV7-2	.	.	TRBJ2-1	CASSLIGHNEQFF	TGTGCCAGCAGCTTAATCGGACACAATGAGCAGTTCTTC
TRBV29-1	.	few	TRBJ2-7	CSVGTPSSYEQYF	TGCAGCGTTGGGACTCCAAGCTCCTACGAGCAGTACTTC
TRBV25-1	TRBD2	.	TRBJ2-4	CASSSASGSDITKNIQYF	TGTGCCAGCAGTTCGGCTAGCGGGAGTGATATTACCAAAAACATTCAGTACTTC
TRBV28	.	.	TRBJ2-2	CASLGVNTGELFF	TGTGCCAGCCTGGGGGTTAACACCGGGGAGCTGTTTTTT
TRBV10-3	TRBD1	.	TRBJ2-6	CATTTGQPSSGANVLTF	TGTGCCACGACGACGGGACAGCCAAGCTCTGGGGCCAACGTCCTGACTTTC
TRBV18	.	few	TRBJ2-2	CASAIRVDTGELFF	TGTGCCAGCGCGATCAGGGTAGACACCGGGGAGCTGTTTTTT
TRBV5-1	TRBD2	.	TRBJ2-2	CASSFDGTSGRATGELFF	TGCGCCAGCAGCTTCGACGGGACTAGCGGGAGAGCAACCGGGGAGCTGTTTTTT
TRBV23-1	TRBD1	.	TRBJ2-2	CASDCQGDREHRGAVF	TGCGCCAGCGATTGCCAGGGGGATCGAGAACACCGGGGAGCTGTTTTT
TRBV18	TRBD1	.	TRBJ2-3	CASSPSQGQGTDTQYF	TGTGCCAGCTCACCCTCGCAGGGACAGGGCACAGATACGCAGTATTTT
TRBV28	TRBD2	few	TRBJ2-7	CASSTPSGGIYKQYF	TGTGCCAGCAGCACCCCCAGCGGGGGGATCTATAAGCAGTACTTC
TRBV29-1	.	.	TRBJ1-5	CSVSYSNQPQHF	TGCAGCGTGAGCTATAGCAATCAGCCCCAGCATTTT
TRBV12-5	.	.	TRBJ2-3	CASGLGLPDSDTQYF	TGTGCTAGTGGTTTGGGCCTCCCCGACTCAGATACGCAGTATTTT
TRBV5-4	TRBD1	.	TRBJ2-5	CASSSPGQGTETQYF	TGTGCCAGCAGCTCACCGGGACAGGGAACCGAGACCCAGTACTTC
TRBV15	TRBD2	.	TRBJ2-7	CATSRTPMGGNGIGEQYF	TGTGCCACCAGCAGAACCCCGATGGGGGGGAATGGTATCGGCGAGCAGTACTTC
TRBV11-3	TRBD1	few	TRBJ2-6	CASRLRDRDRFPTGANVLTF	TGTGCCAGCAGGCTGAGAGACCGGGACAGATTCCCTACTGGGGCCAACGTCCTGACTTTC
TRBV5-1	.	.	TRBJ2-1	CASSLGPERVNEQFF	TGCGCCAGCAGCTTGGGCCCGGAGAGAGTAAATGAGCAGTTCTTC
TRBV5-4	TRBD2	few	TRBJ2-5	CASSLATSGRPREETQYF	TGTGCCAGCAGCTTGGCCACTAGCGGGAGGCCCCGGGAGGAGACCCAGTACTTC
TRBV5-1	.	few	TRBJ2-1	CASSLPGSYNEQFF	TGCGCCAGCAGCTTGCCAGGCTCCTACAATGAGCAGTTCTTC
TRBV6-5	.	few	TRBJ1-1	CASSYWGVQNTEAFF	TGTGCCAGCAGTTACTGGGGGGTCCAGAACACTGAAGCTTTCTTT
TRBV5-1	.	.	TRBJ2-1	CASSLLAPYNEQFF	TGCGCCAGCAGCTTACTCGCCCCCTACAATGAGCAGTTCTTC
TRBV15	TRBD1	.	TRBJ1-2	CATSRADRINYGYTF	TGTGCCACCAGCAGGGCGGACAGGATTAACTATGGCTACACCTTC